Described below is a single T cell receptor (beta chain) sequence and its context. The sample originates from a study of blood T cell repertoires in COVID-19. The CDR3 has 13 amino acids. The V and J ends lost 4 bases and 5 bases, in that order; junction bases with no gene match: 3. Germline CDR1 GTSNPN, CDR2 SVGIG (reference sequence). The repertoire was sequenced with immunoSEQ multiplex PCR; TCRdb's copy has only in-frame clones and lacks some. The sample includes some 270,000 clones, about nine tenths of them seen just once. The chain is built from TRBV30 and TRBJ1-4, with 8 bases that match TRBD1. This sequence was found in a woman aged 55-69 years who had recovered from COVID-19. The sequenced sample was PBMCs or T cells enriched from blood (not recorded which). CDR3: CAWTTGVNEKLFF. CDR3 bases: TGTGCCTGGACGACAGGGGTAAATGAAAAACTGTTTTTT.